Following are 13 T cell receptor beta chains from one sample sequenced in a study of OX40 agonist ivuxolimab in advanced cancers. The protocol was immunoSEQ multiplex PCR, while the TCRdb copy is restricted to in-frame clones and leaves out a portion. The sample contains 70,000 to 100,000 clones, 70% to 90% of which appear only once. This material consisted of CD4+ or CD8+ T cells sorted from blood, taken in a trial of the OX40 agonist ivuxolimab. The receptor source for this set is an adult with an advanced solid tumor such as melanoma, head and neck, liver or kidney cancer.

The V call is TRBV6-5, the J call TRBJ2-7; maybe TRBD2 (6 bases). Germline lookup yields CDR1 MNHEY and CDR2 SVGAGI. With 11 bases removed from V and 3 bases from J, the gap between germline ends came to 23 bases. CDR3 length: 15 residues. The DNA of the CDR3 is TGTGCCGCACGCCTTAGGAGGGAGAGGGTCTACGAGCAGTACTTC. Residues: CAARLRRERVYEQYF.

The chain joins TRBV18 to TRBJ2-3, with no clear D. V was pared by 2 bases and J by 0 bases, with 12 bases between. Germline CDR1 KGHSH, CDR2 LQKENI. The CDR3 covers 16 residues. CDR3 residues: CASSPDPLSSTDTQYF. CDR3 nucleotides: TGTGCCAGCTCACCAGATCCCCTTTCTAGCACAGATACGCAGTATTTT.

The genes are TRBV10-1 and TRBJ2-7; 12 bases line up with TRBD2. The CDR3 sequence is 19 residues long. Germline V gene lookup returns CDR1 WNHNN and CDR2 SYGVQD (reference sequence). V was pared by 5 bases and J by 3 bases, with 17 bases of the junction left unmatched. This chain's CDR3 is CASSPGYGTSGLGGYEQYF. The DNA of the CDR3 is TGCGCCAGCAGTCCGGGCTACGGGACTAGCGGGCTAGGAGGCTACGAGCAGTACTTC.

This chain uses TRBV9 with TRBJ1-5; no reliable D call. Germline lookup yields CDR1 SGDLS and CDR2 YYNGEE. The V end was cut by 2 bases, the J end by 4 bases, with 10 bases between. The CDR3 is 14 amino acids. CDR3: CASSVGTENQPQHF. The CDR3 DNA follows: TGTGCCAGCAGCGTTGGAACAGAGAATCAGCCCCAGCATTTT.

For this clone: Distinct nucleotide sequences in the sample also encode this CDR3. The chain employs TRBV4-1 and TRBJ1-1; TRBD1 matches at 7 bases. This CDR3 is 14 amino acids long. Trimming at V came to 6 bases and at J to 0 bases, leaving 4 bases not matched to a gene. Germline CDR1 reads MGHRA; CDR2 reads YSYEKL. The CDR3 spells CASSPGTVNTEAFF. The DNA of the CDR3 is TGCGCCAGCAGTCCCGGGACAGTGAACACTGAAGCTTTCTTT.

V and J are TRBV6-5 and TRBJ2-7; D is unresolved. The V gene's germline CDR1 is MNHEY and CDR2 SVGAGI. V was pared by 0 bases and J by 3 bases, with 6 bases between. The CDR3 has 13 residues. This CDR3 is CASSYSESYEQYF. The CDR3 nucleotides are TGTGCCAGCAGTTACTCCGAAAGCTACGAGCAGTACTTC.

The rearrangement joins TRBV5-4 to TRBJ2-7; D call uncertain. Germline lookup yields CDR1 SGHNT and CDR2 YYREEE (reference sequence). The CDR3 sequence is 14 residues long. Trimming took 1 base from V and 0 from J, leaving 8 bases between them. The CDR3 nucleotides read TGTGCCAGCAGCTTGATAGGAAGCTCCTACGAGCAGTACTTC. Protein product: CASSLIGSSYEQYF.

V and J are TRBV7-8 and TRBJ1-1, with TRBD1 matching 7 bases. The germline gives CDR1 SGHVS, CDR2 FQNEAQ. The ends lost 5 bases at V and 0 bases at J; junction bases unmatched: 3. The CDR3 is made up of 14 amino acids. CDR3 in amino acids: CASSRQGMNTEAFF. In nucleotides, the CDR3 is TGTGCCAGCAGCCGACAGGGTATGAACACTGAAGCTTTCTTT.

This chain connects TRBV18 to TRBJ1-5; 7 bases are a match to TRBD1. V gave up 4 bases and J gave up 7 bases; unmatched junction bases: 10. This CDR3 region has 15 residues. The germline V gene encodes CDR1 KGHSH and CDR2 LQKENI. CDR3 in amino acids: CASSQQTGPGQPQHF. The CDR3, as DNA: TGTGCCAGCTCACAACAGACAGGGCCGGGGCAGCCCCAGCATTTT.

This clone was detected only once. This chain joins TRBV10-3 and TRBJ1-3, with 11 nucleotides matching TRBD1. Trimming removed 6 bases from V and 2 bases from J; junction bases left unmatched: 6. Germline V lookup: CDR1 ENHRY, CDR2 SYGVKD. This CDR3 is built from 16 residues. The CDR3 loop is CAISPDRGLPGNTIYF. The DNA of the CDR3 is TGTGCCATCAGCCCGGACAGGGGGCTTCCTGGAAACACCATATATTTT.

The rearrangement uses TRBV7-9 and TRBJ1-2; perhaps TRBD1 as D (6 bases). V was pared by 6 bases and J by 2 bases, with 10 bases between. The CDR3 totals 13 residues. The germline V gene encodes CDR1 SEHNR and CDR2 FQNEAQ (reference sequence). This chain's CDR3 is CASRWDTNYGYTF. In DNA, the CDR3 is TGTGCCAGCAGATGGGACACCAACTATGGCTACACCTTC.

The V gene is TRBV7-9, the J gene TRBJ1-5; possibly TRBD1 for D (5 bases). CDR1 and CDR2 from the germline V gene are SEHNR and FQNEAQ (reference sequence). There are 13 residues in the CDR3. The V gene lost 1 base and the J gene lost 8 bases, with 9 bases spanning the gap. The CDR3 loop reads CASSLEGFEPQHF. CDR3 bases: TGTGCCAGCAGCTTAGAGGGGTTTGAGCCCCAGCATTTT. Filled out from reference TRBV7-9 and TRBJ1-5, the complete variable domain reads DTGVSQNPRHKITKRGQNVTFRCDPISEHNRLYWYRQTLGQGPEFLTYFQNEAQLEKSRLLSDRFSAERPKGSFSTLEIQRTEQGDSAMYLCASSLEGFEPQHFGDGTRLSIL.

Only one count was recorded for this clone. V gene TRBV27 combines with J gene TRBJ1-5; D remains ambiguous. CDR3 size: 16 residues. V lost 0 bases and J 5 bases, leaving 14 bases between the germline ends. The germline CDR1 and CDR2 sequences are MNHEY and SMNVEV (reference sequence). CDR3 sequence reads: CASSLSAFRRDQPQHF. CDR3 coding DNA: TGTGCCAGCAGTTTATCGGCGTTCAGGCGGGATCAGCCCCAGCATTTT.